The 18 T cell receptor beta chains below come from one sample, sequenced in a study of T cell responses to AZD1222 COVID-19 vaccine (TCRdb year 2021). In the paper's terms, the time point label means: baseline before first vaccination. The library was prepared using the immunoSEQ multiplex PCR assay. Here the immuneACCESS table is served through TCRdb, limited to in-frame sequences with V and J called. Missing clones are a known gap in these copies; in checked studies unresolved V genes cover under half, and the rest lacks a known reason. This sample holds some 110,000 clones; roughly 90% were observed only once. The ten top clones hold roughly 4.2% of the sample. The sample here was peripheral blood, taken on day 0 of AZD1222 vaccination. The source of these receptors is an adult in good health.

This rearrangement joins TRBV19 to TRBJ2-4; a weak D match, TRBD2 (5 bases). Germline values: CDR1 LNHDA, CDR2 SQIVND (reference sequence). The length of the CDR3 is 14 residues. The V end lost 7 bases, the J end lost 0 bases, and 10 bases lay between the germline ends. The CDR3 DNA reads as TGTGCCAGTACCACGGACTTAGCCAAAAACATTCAGTACTTC. This translates into CASTTDLAKNIQYF.

This clone was seen just once. V is TRBV6-2 or TRBV6-3 and J is TRBJ2-5, with TRBD2 identical over 13 bases. Germline assignment: CDR1 MNHEY and CDR2 SVGEGT. Unmatched junction bases numbered 18, after V lost 0 bases and J lost 5 bases. This CDR3 has 21 residues. The chain's CDR3 is CASSYSPLRLAGGQEVETQYF. For the CDR3, the DNA is TGTGCCAGCAGTTACTCCCCCCTTCGACTAGCGGGGGGACAGGAGGTGGAGACCCAGTACTTC.

This clone was observed once. The genes are TRBV4-1 and TRBJ1-2; maybe TRBD1 (5 bases). Germline V gives CDR1 MGHRA, CDR2 YSYEKL. V shed 2 bases and J shed 4 bases, with 29 bases lying between them. The CDR3 is 20 amino acids. CDR3: CASSQNGPQGLKGTVYGYTF. DNA of the CDR3: TGCGCCAGCAGCCAAAATGGACCTCAGGGACTCAAGGGAACCGTCTATGGCTACACCTTC.

J is TRBJ1-2 and V is TRBV19, with D hard to call. This CDR3 contains 13 residues. Trimming cost V 7 bases and J 1 base, with 10 bases left between them. Germline V gives CDR1 LNHDA, CDR2 SQIVND (reference sequence). The CDR3 loop is CASMESFNYGYTF. In DNA, the CDR3 is TGTGCCAGTATGGAGAGCTTTAACTATGGCTACACCTTC.

The chain links TRBV28 to TRBJ2-7; D is tentatively TRBD1 or TRBD2 (6 bases each). V was trimmed by 5 bases and J by 2 bases, leaving 16 bases between them. Germline V gives CDR1 MDHEN, CDR2 SYDVKM. There are 15 residues in the CDR3. For the CDR3, the DNA is TGTGCCAGCAGTAACATGGAGGGGGTTGCCTACGAGCAGTACTTC. Amino acid sequence: CASSNMEGVAYEQYF.

The V and J genes are TRBV4-1 and TRBJ2-1; 7 nucleotides agree with TRBD2. This CDR3 spans 14 amino acids. CDR1 is MGHRA, CDR2 YSYEKL, per germline. Losses at the gene ends were 1 base for V and 8 bases for J; bases not matched to a gene: 5. The CDR3 DNA sequence: TGCGCCAGCAGCCAAGTTATCGGGGGGTATGAGCAGTTCTTC. The encoded protein is CASSQVIGGYEQFF.

V gene TRBV7-2 combines with J gene TRBJ2-4, with D possibly being TRBD1 (5 bases). Between the trimmed V and J ends, which lost 2 bases and 2 bases, there was a span of 16 bases. CDR3 length: 17 amino acids. CDR1 is SGHTA, CDR2 FQGNSA, per germline. The CDR3, as DNA: TGTGCCAGCAGCTTATGGTTTTCAGGGCAGACCAAAAACATTCAGTACTTC. Its translation: CASSLWFSGQTKNIQYF.

The genes are TRBV4-1 and TRBJ1-4; D ambiguous. Trimming left V 3 bases short and J 7 bases short, with 15 bases between. Germline CDR1 reads MGHRA; CDR2 reads YSYEKL. CDR3 length equals 15 residues. CDR3 sequence (DNA): TGCGCCAGCAGCCAGGGCTCCGCACTGAGTGAAAAACTGTTTTTT. Its translation is CASSQGSALSEKLFF.

The chain employs TRBV28 and TRBJ2-7; no definite D call. Trimming cost V 3 bases and J 0 bases, with 9 bases left between them. Germline assignment: CDR1 MDHEN and CDR2 SYDVKM. This CDR3 contains 14 residues. This chain's CDR3 is CASSFGRTSYEQYF. The DNA for the CDR3 is TGTGCCAGCAGTTTCGGGCGGACCTCCTACGAGCAGTACTTC.

In nucleotides, the CDR3 is TGTGCCAGCAGCTTAGGAAAGGGCGTGGGTAATGAAAAACTGTTTTTT. Encoded protein: CASSLGKGVGNEKLFF. The chain joins TRBV13 to TRBJ1-4; D is unresolved. V dropped 0 bases and J dropped 4 bases, with 12 bases sitting between them. The CDR3 has 16 amino acids. Germline V gene lookup returns CDR1 PRHDT and CDR2 FYEKMQ (reference sequence).

The chain couples TRBV28 to TRBJ1-5; D gene uncertain. Germline lookup yields CDR1 MDHEN and CDR2 SYDVKM. The V end lost 8 bases, the J end lost 0 bases, and 11 bases lay between the germline ends. The CDR3 loop spans 14 amino acids. The CDR3: CASRVGNSNQPQHF. The CDR3 nucleotides read TGTGCCAGCCGTGTAGGGAATAGCAATCAGCCCCAGCATTTT.

This chain links TRBV30 with TRBJ2-5, with D unclear. CDR3 length equals 13 residues. Germline loops: CDR1 GTSNPN, CDR2 SVGIG (reference sequence). The V end lost 1 base, the J end lost 4 bases, and 10 bases lay between the germline ends. CDR3 protein: CAWSGGWGETQYF. Here the CDR3 DNA reads TGTGCCTGGAGTGGAGGCTGGGGAGAGACCCAGTACTTC.

This clone showed up just once. The chain links TRBV30 to TRBJ2-3; D ambiguous. The CDR3 runs to 13 residues. Germline assignment: CDR1 GTSNPN and CDR2 SVGIG (reference sequence). V was cut by 0 bases and J by 4 bases, with 8 bases left in between. CDR3 sequence: CAWSVASPDTQYF. DNA for the CDR3: TGTGCCTGGAGTGTAGCCAGCCCAGATACGCAGTATTTT.

The rearrangement links TRBV27 to TRBJ1-5, with a weak D call TRBD1 (5 bases). This CDR3 region has 15 residues. V lost 3 bases and J 3 bases, leaving 12 bases between the germline ends. Germline values: CDR1 MNHEY, CDR2 SMNVEV (reference sequence). CDR3 sequence: CASSFTGGFNQPQHF. CDR3 bases: TGTGCCAGCAGTTTTACAGGAGGATTCAATCAGCCCCAGCATTTT.

The chain is built from TRBV9 and TRBJ1-6, with 7 bases matching TRBD1. With V trimmed by 4 bases and J by 4 bases, 5 bases remained unmatched. The CDR3 spans 15 residues. Germline V gene sequence: CDR1 SGDLS, CDR2 YYNGEE. The CDR3 nucleotides are TGTGCCAGCAGCCTAGGGGGACAGTATAATTCACCCCTCCACTTT. Protein sequence: CASSLGGQYNSPLHF. The variable domain in full, with the rest retrieved from reference TRBV9 and TRBJ1-6, is DSGVTQTPKHLITATGQRVTLRCSPRSGDLSVYWYQQSLDQGLQFLIQYYNGEERAKGNILERFSAQQFPDLHSELNLSSLELGDSALYFCASSLGGQYNSPLHFGNGTRLTVT.

The chain has TRBV28 and TRBJ1-5; D unclear. CDR3 length: 12 residues. Germline V gene lookup returns CDR1 MDHEN and CDR2 SYDVKM. Trimming took 4 bases from V and 7 from J, leaving 8 bases between them. As DNA, the CDR3 is TGTGCCAGCAGTTCTAGCGCCCAGCCCCAGCATTTT. Translating it yields CASSSSAQPQHF.

The chain combines TRBV5-1 with TRBJ1-1, with 7 bases identical to TRBD1. Germline V gene lookup returns CDR1 SGHRS and CDR2 YFSETQ. With 4 bases clipped from V and 4 bases from J, the junction kept 10 bases outside the gene matches. The CDR3 has 15 residues. Written as DNA, the CDR3 is TGCGCCAGCAGCCCGGGACAGCCCGGGGCCACTGAAGCTTTCTTT. It yields the protein CASSPGQPGATEAFF.

The chain couples TRBV5-4 to TRBJ2-1; the D gene is possibly TRBD2 (7 bases). The germline gives CDR1 SGHNT, CDR2 YYREEE (reference sequence). This CDR3 comprises 13 residues. The CDR3: CASRAGAHNEQFF. The DNA of the CDR3 is TGTGCGTCGCGGGCGGGGGCCCACAATGAGCAGTTCTTC.